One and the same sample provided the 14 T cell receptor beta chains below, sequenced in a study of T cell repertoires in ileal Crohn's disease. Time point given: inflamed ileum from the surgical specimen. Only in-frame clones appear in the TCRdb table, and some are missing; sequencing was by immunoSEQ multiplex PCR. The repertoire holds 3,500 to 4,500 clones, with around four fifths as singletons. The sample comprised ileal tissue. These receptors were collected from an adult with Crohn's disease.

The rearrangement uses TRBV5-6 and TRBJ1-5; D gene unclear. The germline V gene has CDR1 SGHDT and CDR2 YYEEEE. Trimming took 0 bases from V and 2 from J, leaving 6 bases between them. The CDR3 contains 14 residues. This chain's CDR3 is CASSLASGNQPQHF. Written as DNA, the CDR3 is TGTGCCAGCAGCTTGGCATCAGGCAATCAGCCCCAGCATTTT.

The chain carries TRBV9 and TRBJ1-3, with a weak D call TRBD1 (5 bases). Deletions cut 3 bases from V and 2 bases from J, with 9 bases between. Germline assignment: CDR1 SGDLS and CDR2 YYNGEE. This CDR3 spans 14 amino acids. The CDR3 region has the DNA TGTGCCAGCAGCGGTGTAGGGGCTGGAAACACCATATATTTT. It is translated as CASSGVGAGNTIYF.

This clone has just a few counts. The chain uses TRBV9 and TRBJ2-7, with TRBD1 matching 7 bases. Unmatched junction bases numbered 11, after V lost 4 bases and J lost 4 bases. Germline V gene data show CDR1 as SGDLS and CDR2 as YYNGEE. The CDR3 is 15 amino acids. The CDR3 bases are TGTGCCAGCAGCCCCCAGGGGGACGGGACGTACGAGCAGTACTTC. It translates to CASSPQGDGTYEQYF.

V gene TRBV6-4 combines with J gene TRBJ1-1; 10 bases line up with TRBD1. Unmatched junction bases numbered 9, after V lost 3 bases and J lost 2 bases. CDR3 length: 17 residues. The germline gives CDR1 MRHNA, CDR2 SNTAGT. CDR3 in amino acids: CASSELDRGQFNTEAFF. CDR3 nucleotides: TGTGCCAGCAGTGAGCTAGACAGGGGGCAGTTTAACACTGAAGCTTTCTTT.

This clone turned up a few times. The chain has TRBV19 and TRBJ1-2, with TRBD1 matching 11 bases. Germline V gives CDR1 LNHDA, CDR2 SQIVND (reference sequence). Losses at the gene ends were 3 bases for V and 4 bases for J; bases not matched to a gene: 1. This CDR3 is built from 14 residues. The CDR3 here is CASSIGQGAYGYTF. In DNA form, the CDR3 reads TGTGCCAGTAGTATTGGACAGGGGGCCTATGGCTACACCTTC. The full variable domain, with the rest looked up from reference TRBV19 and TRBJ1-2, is DGGITQSPKYLFRKEGQNVTLSCEQNLNHDAMYWYRQDPGQGLRLIYYSQIVNDFQKGDIAEGYSVSREKKESFPLTVTSAQKNPTAFYLCASSIGQGAYGYTFGSGTRLTVV.

This CDR3 is CASSEGIGGHQPQHF. The CDR3, as DNA: TGTGCCAGCAGTGAGGGCATCGGGGGCCATCAGCCCCAGCATTTT. The chain joins TRBV2 to TRBJ1-5, with D perhaps matching TRBD1 (6 bases). CDR1 SNHLY and CDR2 FYNNEI come from the germline V gene. The CDR3 consists of 15 residues. Trimming stripped 3 bases from V and 5 bases from J, with 14 bases between. Full variable domain (remainder filled in from reference TRBV2 and TRBJ1-5): EPEVTQTPSHQVTQMGQEVILRCVPISNHLYFYWYRQILGQKVEFLVSFYNNEISEKSEIFDDQFSVERPDGSNFTLKIRSTKLEDSAMYFCASSEGIGGHQPQHFGDGTRLSIL.

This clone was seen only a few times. This CDR3 reads CASSQDQSREGGKPQHF. The CDR3 nucleotides read TGCGCCAGCAGCCAAGATCAAAGCAGGGAAGGGGGGAAGCCCCAGCATTTT. The chain combines TRBV4-3 with TRBJ1-5; tentative D call: TRBD1 (6 bases). The V end was cut by 0 bases, the J end by 8 bases, with 20 bases between. The germline gives CDR1 LGHNA, CDR2 YSLEER. This CDR3 is built from 17 residues.

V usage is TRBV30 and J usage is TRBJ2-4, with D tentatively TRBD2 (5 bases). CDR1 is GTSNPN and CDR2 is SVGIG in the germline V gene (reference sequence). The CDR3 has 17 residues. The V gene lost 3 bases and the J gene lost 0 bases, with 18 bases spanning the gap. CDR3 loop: CAWSEGIRSSAKNIQYF. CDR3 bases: TGTGCCTGGAGCGAGGGTATCAGGTCCTCAGCCAAAAACATTCAGTACTTC. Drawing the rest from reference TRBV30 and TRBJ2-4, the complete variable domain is SQTIHQWPATLVQPVGSPLSLECTVEGTSNPNLYWYRQAAGRGLQLLFYSVGIGQISSEVPQNLSASRPQDRQFILSSKKLLLSDSGFYLCAWSEGIRSSAKNIQYFGAGTRLSVL.

The CDR3 DNA reads as TGTGCCAGCAGCAAACGTCGAAGTTCGGGATACAATGAGCAGTTCTTC. Amino acid sequence: CASSKRRSSGYNEQFF. The chain employs TRBV7-2 and TRBJ2-1; D possibly corresponds to TRBD2 (5 bases). The CDR3 runs 16 residues. V lost 5 bases to trimming and J lost 4 bases, with 18 bases between them. CDR1 and CDR2 (germline): SGHTA, FQGNSA.

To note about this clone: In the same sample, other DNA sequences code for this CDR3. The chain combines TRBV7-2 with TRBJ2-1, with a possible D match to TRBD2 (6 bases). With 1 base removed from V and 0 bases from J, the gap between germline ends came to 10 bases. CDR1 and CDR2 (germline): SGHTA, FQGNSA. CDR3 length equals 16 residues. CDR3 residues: CASSLDGGSSYNEQFF. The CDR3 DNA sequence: TGTGCCAGCAGCTTAGACGGGGGAAGCTCCTACAATGAGCAGTTCTTC.

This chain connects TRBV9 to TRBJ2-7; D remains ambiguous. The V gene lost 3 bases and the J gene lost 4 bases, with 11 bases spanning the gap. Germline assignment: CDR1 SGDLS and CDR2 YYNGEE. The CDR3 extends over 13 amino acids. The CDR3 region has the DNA TGTGCCAGCAGCGGACGAGATGATTACGAGCAGTACTTC. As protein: CASSGRDDYEQYF.

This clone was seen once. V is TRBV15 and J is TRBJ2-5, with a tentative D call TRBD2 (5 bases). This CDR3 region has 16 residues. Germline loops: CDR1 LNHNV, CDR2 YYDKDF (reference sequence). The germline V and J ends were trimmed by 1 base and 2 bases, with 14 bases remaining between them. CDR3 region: CATSRGGAVGQETQYF. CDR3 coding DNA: TGTGCCACCAGCAGAGGAGGAGCGGTCGGTCAAGAGACCCAGTACTTC.

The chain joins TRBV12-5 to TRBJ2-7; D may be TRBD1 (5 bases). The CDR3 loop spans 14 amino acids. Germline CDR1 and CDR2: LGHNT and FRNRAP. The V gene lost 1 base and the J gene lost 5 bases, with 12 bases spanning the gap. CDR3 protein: CASGLEGLGDEQYF. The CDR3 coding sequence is TGTGCTAGTGGTTTGGAAGGGCTAGGGGACGAGCAGTACTTC.

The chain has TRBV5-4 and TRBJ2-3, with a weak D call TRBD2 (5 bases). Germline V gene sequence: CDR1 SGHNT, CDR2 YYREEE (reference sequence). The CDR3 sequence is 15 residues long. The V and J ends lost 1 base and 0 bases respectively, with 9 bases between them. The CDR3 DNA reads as TGTGCCAGCAGCTTGATGGGGAGAAGCACAGATACGCAGTATTTT. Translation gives CASSLMGRSTDTQYF.